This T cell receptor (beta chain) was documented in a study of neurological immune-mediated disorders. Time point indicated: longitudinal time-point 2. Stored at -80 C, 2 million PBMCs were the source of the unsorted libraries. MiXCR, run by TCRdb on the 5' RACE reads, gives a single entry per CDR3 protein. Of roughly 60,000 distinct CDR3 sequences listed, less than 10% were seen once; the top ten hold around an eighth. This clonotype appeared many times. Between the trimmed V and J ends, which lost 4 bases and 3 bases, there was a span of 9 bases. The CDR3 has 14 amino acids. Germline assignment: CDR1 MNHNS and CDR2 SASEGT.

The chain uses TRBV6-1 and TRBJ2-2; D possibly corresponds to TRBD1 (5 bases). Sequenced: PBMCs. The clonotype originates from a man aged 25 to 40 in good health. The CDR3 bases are TGTGCCAGCAGTGGTAAGGGGCACACCGGGGAGCTGTTTTTT. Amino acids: CASSGKGHTGELFF.